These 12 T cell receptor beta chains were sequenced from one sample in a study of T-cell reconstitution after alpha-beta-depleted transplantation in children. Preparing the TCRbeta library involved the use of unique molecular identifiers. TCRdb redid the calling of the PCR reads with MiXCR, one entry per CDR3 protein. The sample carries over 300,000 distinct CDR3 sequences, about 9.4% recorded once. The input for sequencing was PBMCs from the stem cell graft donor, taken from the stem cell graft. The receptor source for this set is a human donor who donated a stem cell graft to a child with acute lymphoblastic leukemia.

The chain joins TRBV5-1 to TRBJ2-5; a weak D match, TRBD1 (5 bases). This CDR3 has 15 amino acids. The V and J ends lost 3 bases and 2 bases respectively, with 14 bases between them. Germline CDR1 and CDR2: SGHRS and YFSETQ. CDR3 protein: CASSSFSGWQETQYF. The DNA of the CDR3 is TGCGCCAGCAGCTCCTTCTCAGGGTGGCAAGAGACCCAGTACTTC.

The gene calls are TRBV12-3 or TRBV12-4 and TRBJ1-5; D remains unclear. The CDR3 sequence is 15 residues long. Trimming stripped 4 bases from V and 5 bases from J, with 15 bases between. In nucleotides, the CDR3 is TGTGCCAGCAGTTCTTACAGAGAACCGGATCAGCCCCAGCATTTT. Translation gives CASSSYREPDQPQHF.

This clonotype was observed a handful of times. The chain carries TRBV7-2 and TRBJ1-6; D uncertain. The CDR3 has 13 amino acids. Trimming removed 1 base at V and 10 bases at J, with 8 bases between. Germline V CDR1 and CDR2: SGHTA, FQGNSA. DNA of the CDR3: TGTGCCAGCAGCTTAGGGACCGGGTCACCCCTCCACTTT. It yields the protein CASSLGTGSPLHF. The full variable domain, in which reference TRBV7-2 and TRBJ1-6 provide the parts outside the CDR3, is GAGVSQSPSNKVTEKGKDVELRCDPISGHTALYWYRQSLGQGLEFLIYFQGNSAPDKSGLPSDRFSAERTGGSVSTLTIQRTQQEDSAVYLCASSLGTGSPLHFGNGTRLTVT.

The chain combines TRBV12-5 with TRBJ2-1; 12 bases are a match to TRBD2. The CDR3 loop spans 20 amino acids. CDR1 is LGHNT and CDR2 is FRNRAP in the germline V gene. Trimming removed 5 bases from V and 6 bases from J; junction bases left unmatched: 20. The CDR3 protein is CASGPPRTTSGSGHFNEQFF. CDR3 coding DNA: TGTGCTAGTGGTCCCCCGAGAACGACTAGCGGGAGTGGACATTTCAATGAGCAGTTCTTC.

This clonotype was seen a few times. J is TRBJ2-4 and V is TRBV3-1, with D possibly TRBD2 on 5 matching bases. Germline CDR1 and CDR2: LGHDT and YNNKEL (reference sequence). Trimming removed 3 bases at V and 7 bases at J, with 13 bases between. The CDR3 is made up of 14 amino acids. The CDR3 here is CASSQGLTTNIQYF. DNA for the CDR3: TGTGCCAGCAGCCAGGGATTGACTACCAACATTCAGTACTTC.

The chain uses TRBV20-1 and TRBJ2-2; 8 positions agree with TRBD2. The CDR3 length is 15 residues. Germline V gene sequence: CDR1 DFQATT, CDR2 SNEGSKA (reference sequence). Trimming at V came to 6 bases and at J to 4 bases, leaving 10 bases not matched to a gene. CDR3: CSATTSGSITGELFF. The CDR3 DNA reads TGCAGTGCCACTACTAGCGGCTCGATCACCGGGGAGCTGTTTTTT.

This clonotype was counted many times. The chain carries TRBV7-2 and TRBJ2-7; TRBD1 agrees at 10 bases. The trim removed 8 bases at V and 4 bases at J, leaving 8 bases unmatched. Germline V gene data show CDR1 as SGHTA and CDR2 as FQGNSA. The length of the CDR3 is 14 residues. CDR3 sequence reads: CASSRGQGRYEQYF. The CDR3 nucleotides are TGTGCCAGCTCTCGGGGACAGGGGCGATACGAGCAGTACTTC.

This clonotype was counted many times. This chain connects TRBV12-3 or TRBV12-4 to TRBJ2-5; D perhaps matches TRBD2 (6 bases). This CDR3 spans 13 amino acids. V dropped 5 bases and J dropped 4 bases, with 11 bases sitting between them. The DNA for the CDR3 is TGTGCCAGCAGTCTGGGACTTTCAGAGACCCAGTACTTC. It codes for CASSLGLSETQYF.

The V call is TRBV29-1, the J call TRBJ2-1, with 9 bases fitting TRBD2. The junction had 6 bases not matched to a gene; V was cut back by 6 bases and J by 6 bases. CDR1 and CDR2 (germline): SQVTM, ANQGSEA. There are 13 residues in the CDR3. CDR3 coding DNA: TGCAGCGTAGCGGGAGGACCCTTCAATGAGCAGTTCTTC. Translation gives CSVAGGPFNEQFF.

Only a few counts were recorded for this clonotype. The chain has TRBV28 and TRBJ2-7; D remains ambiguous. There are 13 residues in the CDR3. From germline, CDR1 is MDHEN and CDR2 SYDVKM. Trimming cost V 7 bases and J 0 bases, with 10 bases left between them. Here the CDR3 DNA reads TGTGCCAGCACCGATCCGGTCTCCTACGAGCAGTACTTC. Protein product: CASTDPVSYEQYF.

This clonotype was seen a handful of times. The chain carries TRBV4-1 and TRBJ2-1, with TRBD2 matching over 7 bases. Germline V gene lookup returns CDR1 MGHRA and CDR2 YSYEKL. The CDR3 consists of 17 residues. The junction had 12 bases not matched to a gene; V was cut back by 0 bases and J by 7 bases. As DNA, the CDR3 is TGCGCCAGCAGCCAAGAGTCTCTCGCGGGAGTTTGGAATGAGCAGTTCTTC. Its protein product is CASSQESLAGVWNEQFF.

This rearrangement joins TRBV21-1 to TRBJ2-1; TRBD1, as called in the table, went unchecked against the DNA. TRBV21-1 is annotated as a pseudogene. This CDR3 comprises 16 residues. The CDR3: CASSKVRGLPRDEQFF. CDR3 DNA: TGTGCCAGCAGCAAAGTGCGGGGTTTGCCCCGGGATGAGCAGTTCTTC.